The 32 T cell receptor beta chains listed next were all sequenced from one sample in a study of PD-1 blockade in classical Hodgkin lymphoma. Time point in this sample: cycle 4 day 1 (C4D1), after about 6 weeks of nivolumab. Every one of the patients relapsed after autologous stem cell transplantation (brentuximab vedotin exposure was variable). Thawed PBMCs supplied CD8+ T cells via magnetic negative selection. Libraries were prepared by immunoSEQ multiplex PCR; TCRdb keeps only in-frame clonotypes and omits some of them. There are about 20,000 clones in the sample; roughly 84% occur only once, and 6.5% to 8% lies in the top ten. The sample consisted of CD8+ T cells from blood, taken before the fourth cycle of nivolumab. The receptors were sampled from a human donor with classical Hodgkin lymphoma.

This chain links TRBV11-3 with TRBJ2-1, with 8 bases aligning to TRBD1. The CDR3 spans 16 residues. J lost 7 bases, V lost 5 bases, and 13 bases had no gene match. Germline-derived CDR1 and CDR2 are SGHNT and YENEEA. The CDR3 region has the DNA TGTGCCAGCAGCCCGAGGACAGGGCAGGGTTCGAATGAGCAGTTCTTC. It encodes CASSPRTGQGSNEQFF.

This chain connects TRBV6-4 to TRBJ2-6; D call uncertain. The germline CDR1 and CDR2 sequences are MRHNA and SNTAGT. V lost 3 bases, J lost 2 bases, and 5 bases lay in between. The CDR3 consists of 14 residues. CDR3 sequence reads: CASSDGAGANVLTF. In nucleotides, the CDR3 is TGTGCCAGCAGTGATGGTGCTGGGGCCAACGTCCTGACTTTC.

The V gene is TRBV2, the J gene TRBJ2-3; D perhaps matches TRBD2 (6 bases). V was trimmed by 4 bases and J by 6 bases, leaving 11 bases between them. Germline V CDR1 and CDR2: SNHLY, FYNNEI. The CDR3 has 13 amino acids. The CDR3 here is CASSGASVDTQYF. As DNA, the CDR3 is TGTGCCAGCAGTGGGGCTAGCGTGGATACGCAGTATTTT.

V and J are TRBV7-6 and TRBJ2-5; 10 nucleotides agree with TRBD2. V lost 4 bases, J lost 2 bases, and 7 bases stayed unmatched. The CDR3 loop spans 16 amino acids. The germline V gene has CDR1 SGHVS and CDR2 FNYEAQ. The CDR3 sequence: CASSSASGGLQETQYF. The CDR3 DNA is TGTGCCAGCAGCTCGGCTAGCGGGGGCTTACAAGAGACCCAGTACTTC. The variable domain in full, completed from reference TRBV7-6 and TRBJ2-5, reads GAGVSQSPRYKVTKRGQDVALRCDPISGHVSLYWYRQALGQGPEFLTYFNYEAQQDKSGLPNDRFSAERPEGSISTLTIQRTEQRDSAMYRCASSSASGGLQETQYFGPGTRLLVL.

The rearrangement uses TRBV19 and TRBJ2-1; the match to TRBD1 covers 7 bases. Unmatched junction bases numbered 3, after V lost 6 bases and J lost 4 bases. The CDR3 runs 13 residues. Per germline, CDR1 LNHDA and CDR2 SQIVND (reference sequence). The CDR3 reads CASSWDSYNEQFF. Here the CDR3 DNA reads TGTGCCAGTAGCTGGGACAGTTACAATGAGCAGTTCTTC.

The chain combines TRBV28 with TRBJ2-7; 10 bases match TRBD1. Germline CDR1 reads MDHEN; CDR2 reads SYDVKM. This CDR3 spans 13 amino acids. V trimming: 8 bases; J trimming: 2 bases; junction bases outside the gene matches: 3. Written as DNA, the CDR3 is TGTGCCAGCTCGGGACAGGGGACCTACGAGCAGTACTTC. Its protein product is CASSGQGTYEQYF.

The chain uses TRBV15 and TRBJ1-5; weak D call: TRBD1 (6 bases). CDR1 is LNHNV, CDR2 YYDKDF, per germline (reference sequence). CDR3 size: 14 residues. V lost 0 bases, J lost 9 bases, and 12 bases lay in between. The CDR3, as DNA: TGTGCCACCAGCAGAGATTGGGGGCCAGGGCCCCAGCATTTT. Protein: CATSRDWGPGPQHF.

This chain connects TRBV6-5 to TRBJ1-1; D ambiguous. The CDR3 has 13 residues. V lost 0 bases and J lost 1, with 3 bases in between. The germline gives CDR1 MNHEY, CDR2 SVGAGI. The CDR3 DNA reads as TGTGCCAGCAGTTACTCGAAGAACACTGAAGCTTTCTTT. This encodes CASSYSKNTEAFF.

The rearrangement links TRBV27 to TRBJ1-5, with D unclear. The CDR3 runs to 12 residues. CDR1 and CDR2 (germline): MNHEY, SMNVEV (reference sequence). V was trimmed by 9 bases and J by 4 bases, leaving 10 bases between them. CDR3 sequence reads: CASGGMNQPQHF. DNA for the CDR3: TGTGCCAGTGGAGGGATGAATCAGCCCCAGCATTTT.

The chain couples TRBV5-6 to TRBJ2-7, with TRBD1 identical over 8 bases. J lost 3 bases, V lost 0 bases, and 5 bases had no gene match. Germline V gene lookup returns CDR1 SGHDT and CDR2 YYEEEE. The CDR3 consists of 15 residues. CDR3 sequence reads: CASSLATGAIYEQYF. The CDR3 nucleotides read TGTGCCAGCAGCTTGGCGACAGGGGCTATCTACGAGCAGTACTTC.

This sequence joins TRBV4-1 and TRBJ1-3; D gene unclear. With 0 bases removed from V and 3 bases from J, the gap between germline ends came to 9 bases. CDR1 and CDR2 (germline): MGHRA, YSYEKL. CDR3 length: 15 residues. For the CDR3, the DNA is TGCGCCAGCAGCCAAGACAGGAACCTTGGAAACACCATATATTTT. This codes for CASSQDRNLGNTIYF.

The chain has TRBV9 and TRBJ2-7; D gene uncertain. Germline CDR1 SGDLS, CDR2 YYNGEE. This CDR3 has 16 amino acids. V lost 0 bases and J 4 bases, leaving 17 bases between the germline ends. CDR3 sequence reads: CASSVDPTFPVYEQYF. Written as DNA, the CDR3 is TGTGCCAGCAGCGTAGATCCCACTTTCCCGGTTTACGAGCAGTACTTC.

This chain connects TRBV6-5 to TRBJ1-1; 11 bases line up with TRBD1. This CDR3 has 13 amino acids. The junction had 4 bases not matched to a gene; V was cut back by 8 bases and J by 5 bases. Germline CDR1 MNHEY, CDR2 SVGAGI. The CDR3 loop reads CASGGTGGTEAFF. The CDR3 coding sequence is TGTGCCAGCGGCGGGACAGGGGGTACTGAAGCTTTCTTT.

This sequence joins TRBV11-2 and TRBJ2-3, with D perhaps TRBD1 (5 bases). This CDR3 region has 13 residues. CDR1 and CDR2 (germline): SGHAT, FQNNGV. V dropped 1 base and J dropped 6 bases, with 8 bases sitting between them. The CDR3 nucleotides are TGTGCCAGCAGCTTAGGGGGCTTCGATACGCAGTATTTT. Its protein product is CASSLGGFDTQYF.

This clone has just a few counts. The chain combines TRBV27 with TRBJ2-7; 9 positions match TRBD1. Germline lookup yields CDR1 MNHEY and CDR2 SMNVEV (reference sequence). The V gene end was trimmed by 10 bases and the J gene end by 4 bases; junction bases not matched to a gene: 5. The CDR3 spans 12 residues. The CDR3 sequence is CATGQGRYEQYF. CDR3 DNA: TGTGCCACTGGACAGGGGAGGTACGAGCAGTACTTC.

The chain uses TRBV30 and TRBJ2-7, with 10 bases that match TRBD2. Germline V CDR1 and CDR2: GTSNPN, SVGIG (reference sequence). The length of the CDR3 is 15 residues. V trimming: 0 bases; J trimming: 3 bases; junction bases outside the gene matches: 5. This CDR3 is CAWSVWSSGGYEQYF. The CDR3 DNA reads as TGTGCCTGGAGTGTATGGTCTAGCGGGGGCTACGAGCAGTACTTC.

The genes are TRBV19 and TRBJ1-1; possible D gene TRBD1, 5 bases. Germline CDR1 LNHDA, CDR2 SQIVND (reference sequence). This CDR3 contains 14 residues. Trimming took off 3 bases at V and 1 base at J, with 9 bases between the two ends. Here the CDR3 reads CASSMGPPNTEAFF. Here the CDR3 DNA reads TGTGCCAGTAGTATGGGGCCTCCGAACACTGAAGCTTTCTTT.

The chain employs TRBV4-3 and TRBJ2-4, with no clear D. Trimming removed 0 bases from V and 5 bases from J, with 11 bases in between. This CDR3 has 15 amino acids. Germline CDR1 LGHNA, CDR2 YSLEER. The CDR3 bases are TGCGCCAGCAGCCAAGAAGACTTCACTCAAAACATTCAGTACTTC. The encoded protein is CASSQEDFTQNIQYF.

The table lists this clone with a few counts. The V and J genes are TRBV19 and TRBJ1-5; D is undetermined. The CDR3 length is 12 residues. V lost 8 bases, J lost 5 bases, and 10 bases lay in between. Germline CDR1 LNHDA, CDR2 SQIVND (reference sequence). The CDR3 nucleotides are TGTGCCAGTGAGACCCCTTATCAGCCCCAGCATTTT. It codes for CASETPYQPQHF. The full variable domain, with the rest looked up from reference TRBV19 and TRBJ1-5, is DGGITQSPKYLFRKEGQNVTLSCEQNLNHDAMYWYRQDPGQGLRLIYYSQIVNDFQKGDIAEGYSVSREKKESFPLTVTSAQKNPTAFYLCASETPYQPQHFGDGTRLSIL.

The rearrangement joins TRBV7-9 to TRBJ1-1; no reliable D call. This CDR3 has 12 amino acids. The germline V and J ends were trimmed by 3 bases and 4 bases, with 6 bases remaining between them. Germline CDR1 SEHNR, CDR2 FQNEAQ (reference sequence). This chain's CDR3 is CASSLGSTEAFF. The CDR3 DNA sequence: TGTGCCAGCAGCTTGGGGTCCACTGAAGCTTTCTTT.

The chain couples TRBV7-9 to TRBJ2-1; a possible D gene is TRBD1 (6 bases). This CDR3 region has 16 residues. Trimming took off 5 bases at V and 0 bases at J, with 14 bases between the two ends. Per the germline V gene, CDR1 is SEHNR and CDR2 is FQNEAQ (reference sequence). The CDR3 DNA follows: TGTGCCAGCAGCCCCCGGGCAGGGGTCTCCTACAATGAGCAGTTCTTC. Translation gives CASSPRAGVSYNEQFF.

The chain recombines TRBV6-5 with TRBJ2-3; 7 positions match TRBD1. The CDR3 contains 14 residues. Per the germline V gene, CDR1 is MNHEY and CDR2 is SVGAGI. V dropped 6 bases and J dropped 1; count of bases not matched to a gene: 4. This CDR3 reads CASSDREGTDTQYF. The CDR3 nucleotides are TGTGCCAGCAGCGACAGGGAAGGCACAGATACGCAGTATTTT.

The V and J genes are TRBV19 and TRBJ2-7; 10 nucleotides align to TRBD1. Trimming cost V 3 bases and J 4 bases; bases outside gene matches: 3. Germline values: CDR1 LNHDA, CDR2 SQIVND (reference sequence). CDR3 length equals 14 residues. CDR3 nucleotide sequence: TGTGCCAGTAGTATCGGACAGGGGGTGTACGAGCAGTACTTC. Protein sequence: CASSIGQGVYEQYF.

The V and J genes are TRBV5-6 and TRBJ2-4; no reliable D call. In germline, CDR1 is SGHDT, CDR2 YYEEEE. This CDR3 comprises 16 residues. Trimming cost V 0 bases and J 0 bases, with 10 bases left between them. CDR3 coding DNA: TGTGCCAGCAGCTTGGGTCCACGTCTAGCCAAAAACATTCAGTACTTC. The encoded protein is CASSLGPRLAKNIQYF.

The V gene is TRBV28, the J gene TRBJ2-3; no firm D call. Looked up from germline, CDR1 is MDHEN and CDR2 is SYDVKM. Trimming removed 5 bases from V and 3 bases from J, with 6 bases in between. The CDR3 consists of 12 residues. CDR3 DNA: TGTGCCAGCAGTCTAAATACAGATACGCAGTATTTT. It encodes CASSLNTDTQYF.

This clone was counted a single time. The chain combines TRBV30 with TRBJ1-4; no reliable D call. V lost 0 bases and J lost 5, with 4 bases in between. Germline V CDR1 and CDR2: GTSNPN, SVGIG (reference sequence). The length of the CDR3 is 12 residues. CDR3 region: CAWSVGNEKLFF. In nucleotides, the CDR3 is TGTGCCTGGAGTGTAGGGAATGAAAAACTGTTTTTT.

The chain is built from TRBV6-4 and TRBJ2-1; 11 nucleotides agree with TRBD2. Germline values: CDR1 MRHNA, CDR2 SNTAGT. The CDR3 consists of 15 residues. V lost 6 bases and J lost 3; bases outside the gene matches: 4. This CDR3 reads CASSPLAGDYNEQFF. The CDR3 nucleotides are TGTGCCAGCAGCCCACTAGCGGGGGACTACAATGAGCAGTTCTTC.

V and J are TRBV2 and TRBJ2-5; 9 bases are a match to TRBD2. Germline V CDR1 and CDR2: SNHLY, FYNNEI. The CDR3 runs to 14 residues. With V trimmed by 11 bases and J by 5 bases, 12 bases remained unmatched. The CDR3 DNA sequence: TGTGCCTTCAGCGTTGAGCTAGCGGGGGAGACCCAGTACTTC. This sequence encodes CAFSVELAGETQYF.

Note on this clone: Other DNA sequences within the sample encode an identical CDR3. The genes are TRBV5-6 and TRBJ1-2; maybe TRBD1 (6 bases). V lost 1 base and J lost 8, with 12 bases in between. The CDR3 length is 13 residues. In germline, CDR1 is SGHDT, CDR2 YYEEEE. This CDR3 is CASSLSGGLGYTF. CDR3 sequence (DNA): TGTGCCAGCAGCTTGAGCGGGGGCTTAGGCTACACCTTC.

The chain recombines TRBV6-1 with TRBJ2-7, with 7 positions matching TRBD1. With 3 bases clipped from V and 2 bases from J, the junction kept 7 bases outside the gene matches. From germline, CDR1 is MNHNS and CDR2 SASEGT. CDR3 size: 15 residues. The chain's CDR3 is CASSDRDRVPYEQYF. The CDR3 DNA reads TGTGCCAGCAGTGACCGGGACAGAGTCCCCTACGAGCAGTACTTC.

The chain combines TRBV7-8 with TRBJ1-3; D uncertain. The CDR3 has 14 residues. The V end lost 6 bases, the J end lost 0 bases, and 9 bases lay between the germline ends. Germline values: CDR1 SGHVS, CDR2 FQNEAQ. This CDR3 is CASSPDFSGNTIYF. CDR3 sequence (DNA): TGTGCCAGCAGTCCGGATTTCTCTGGAAACACCATATATTTT.

The rearrangement uses TRBV7-8 and TRBJ1-2; the match to TRBD1 covers 7 bases. CDR3 size: 17 residues. CDR1 and CDR2 (germline): SGHVS, FQNEAQ. The V segment lost 1 base and the J segment 2 bases; nucleotides outside the gene matches: 10. CDR3 residues: CASSLEGRGISNYGYTF. In DNA, the CDR3 is TGTGCCAGCAGCTTAGAGGGCAGGGGGATTTCGAACTATGGCTACACCTTC. Together with reference TRBV7-8 and TRBJ1-2, the CDR3 gives the full variable domain: GAGVSQSPRYKVAKRGQDVALRCDPISGHVSLFWYQQALGQGPEFLTYFQNEAQLDKSGLPSDRFFAERPEGSVSTLKIQRTQQEDSAVYLCASSLEGRGISNYGYTFGSGTRLTVV.